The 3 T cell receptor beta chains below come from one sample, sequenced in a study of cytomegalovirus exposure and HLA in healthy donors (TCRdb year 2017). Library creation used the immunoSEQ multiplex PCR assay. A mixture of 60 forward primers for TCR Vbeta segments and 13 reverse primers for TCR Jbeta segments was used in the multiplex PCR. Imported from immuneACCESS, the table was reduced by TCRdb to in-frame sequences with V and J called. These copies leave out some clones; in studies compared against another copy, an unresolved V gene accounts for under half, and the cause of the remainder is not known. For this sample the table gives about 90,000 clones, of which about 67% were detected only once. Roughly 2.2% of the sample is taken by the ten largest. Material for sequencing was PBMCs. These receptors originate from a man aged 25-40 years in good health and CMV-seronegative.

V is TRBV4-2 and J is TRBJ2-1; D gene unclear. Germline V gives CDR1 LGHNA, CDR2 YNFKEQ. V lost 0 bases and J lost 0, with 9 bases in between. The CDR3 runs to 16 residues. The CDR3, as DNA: TGTGCCAGCAGCCAAGAATTGCAGGACTCCTACAATGAGCAGTTCTTC. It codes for CASSQELQDSYNEQFF.

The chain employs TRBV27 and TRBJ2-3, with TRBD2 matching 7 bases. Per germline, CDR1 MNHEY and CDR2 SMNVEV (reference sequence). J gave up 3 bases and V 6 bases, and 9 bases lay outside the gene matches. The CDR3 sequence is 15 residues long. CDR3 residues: CASRRTGGLTDTQYF. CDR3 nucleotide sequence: TGTGCCAGCAGACGAACGGGGGGATTAACAGATACGCAGTATTTT.

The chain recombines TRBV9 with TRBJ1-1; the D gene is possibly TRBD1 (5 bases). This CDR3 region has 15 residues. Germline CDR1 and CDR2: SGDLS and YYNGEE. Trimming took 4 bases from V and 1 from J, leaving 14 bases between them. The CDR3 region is CASSPYGHTNTEAFF. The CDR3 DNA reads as TGTGCCAGCAGCCCTTATGGACACACGAACACTGAAGCTTTCTTT.